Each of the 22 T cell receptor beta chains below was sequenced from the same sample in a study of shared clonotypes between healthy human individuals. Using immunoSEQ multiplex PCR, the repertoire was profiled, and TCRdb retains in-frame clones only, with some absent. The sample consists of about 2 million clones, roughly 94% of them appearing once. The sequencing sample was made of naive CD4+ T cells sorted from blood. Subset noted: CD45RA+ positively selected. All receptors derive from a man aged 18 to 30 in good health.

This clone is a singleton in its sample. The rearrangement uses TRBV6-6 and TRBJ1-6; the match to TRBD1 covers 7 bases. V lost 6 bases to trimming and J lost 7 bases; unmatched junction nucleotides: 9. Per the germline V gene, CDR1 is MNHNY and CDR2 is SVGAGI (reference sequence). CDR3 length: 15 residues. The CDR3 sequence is CASSYGTELNSPLHF. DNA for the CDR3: TGTGCCAGCAGCTACGGGACAGAATTAAATTCACCCCTCCACTTT.

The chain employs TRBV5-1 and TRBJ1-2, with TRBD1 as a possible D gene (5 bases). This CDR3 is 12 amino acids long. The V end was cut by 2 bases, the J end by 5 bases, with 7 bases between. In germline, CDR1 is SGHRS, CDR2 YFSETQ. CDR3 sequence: CASSFEGYGYTF. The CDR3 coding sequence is TGCGCCAGCAGCTTCGAGGGGTATGGCTACACCTTC. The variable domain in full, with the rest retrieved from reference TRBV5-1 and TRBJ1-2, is KAGVTQTPRYLIKTRGQQVTLSCSPISGHRSVSWYQQTPGQGLQFLFEYFSETQRNKGNFPGRFSGRQFSNSRSEMNVSTLELGDSALYLCASSFEGYGYTFGSGTRLTVV.

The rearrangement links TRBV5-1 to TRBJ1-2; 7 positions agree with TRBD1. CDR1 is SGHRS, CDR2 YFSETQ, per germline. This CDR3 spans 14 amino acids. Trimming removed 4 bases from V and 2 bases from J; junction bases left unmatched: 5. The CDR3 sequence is CASSQGQSNYGYTF. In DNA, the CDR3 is TGCGCCAGCAGCCAGGGACAGTCAAACTATGGCTACACCTTC.

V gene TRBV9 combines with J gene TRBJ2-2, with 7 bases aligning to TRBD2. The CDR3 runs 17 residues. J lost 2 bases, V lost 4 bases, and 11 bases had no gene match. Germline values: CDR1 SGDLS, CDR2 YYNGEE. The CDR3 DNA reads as TGTGCCAGCAGCCCCCATCGGGGGGATGCCAACACCGGGGAGCTGTTTTTT. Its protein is CASSPHRGDANTGELFF.

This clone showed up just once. The CDR3 spells CASSGQTNTEAFF. The CDR3 DNA reads as TGTGCCAGCAGCGGACAGACGAACACTGAAGCTTTCTTT. This chain connects TRBV11-2 to TRBJ1-1; D may be TRBD1 (6 bases). The V end lost 5 bases, the J end lost 1 base, and 8 bases lay between the germline ends. Per the germline V gene, CDR1 is SGHAT and CDR2 is FQNNGV. The CDR3 length is 13 residues. Drawing the rest from reference TRBV11-2 and TRBJ1-1, the complete variable domain is EAGVAQSPRYKIIEKRQSVAFWCNPISGHATLYWYQQILGQGPKLLIQFQNNGVVDDSQLPKDRFSAERLKGVDSTLKIQPAKLEDSAVYLCASSGQTNTEAFFGQGTRLTVV.

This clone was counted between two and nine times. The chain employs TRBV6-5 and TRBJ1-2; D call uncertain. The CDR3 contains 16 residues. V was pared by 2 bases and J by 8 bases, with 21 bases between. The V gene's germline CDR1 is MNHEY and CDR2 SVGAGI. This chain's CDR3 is CASSYAGGRSSGGYTF. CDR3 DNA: TGTGCCAGCAGTTACGCAGGAGGAAGAAGTTCGGGCGGCTACACCTTC.

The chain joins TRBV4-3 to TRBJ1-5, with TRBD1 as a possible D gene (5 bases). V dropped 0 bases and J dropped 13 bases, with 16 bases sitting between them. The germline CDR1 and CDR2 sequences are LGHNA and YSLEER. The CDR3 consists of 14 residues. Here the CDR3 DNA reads TGCGCCAGCAGCCAAGAGGTCGGGAAGGGGCGGCAGCATTTT. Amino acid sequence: CASSQEVGKGRQHF.

Here the CDR3 reads CASSSGGLHNEQFF. CDR3 DNA sequence: TGTGCCAGCAGCTCGGGCGGACTCCACAATGAGCAGTTCTTC. The J gene is TRBJ2-1, the V gene TRBV7-3, with a possible D match to TRBD2 (5 bases). The CDR3 sequence is 14 residues long. CDR1 and CDR2 from the germline V gene are SGHTA and FQGTGA. The germline V and J ends were trimmed by 4 bases and 5 bases, with 12 bases remaining between them.

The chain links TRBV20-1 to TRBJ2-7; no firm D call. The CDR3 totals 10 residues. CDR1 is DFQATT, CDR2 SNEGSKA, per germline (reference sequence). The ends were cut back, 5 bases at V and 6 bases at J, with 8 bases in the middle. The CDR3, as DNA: TGCAGTGCTGGAGTCCTCGAGCAGTACTTC. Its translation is CSAGVLEQYF.

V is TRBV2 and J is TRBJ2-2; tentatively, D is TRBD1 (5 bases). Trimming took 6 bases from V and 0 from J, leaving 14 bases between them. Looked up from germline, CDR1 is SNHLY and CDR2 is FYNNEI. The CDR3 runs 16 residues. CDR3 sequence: CASRDARGSNTGELFF. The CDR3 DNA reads TGTGCCAGCAGGGACGCTAGGGGTTCGAACACCGGGGAGCTGTTTTTT. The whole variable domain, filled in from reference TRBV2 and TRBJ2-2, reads EPEVTQTPSHQVTQMGQEVILRCVPISNHLYFYWYRQILGQKVEFLVSFYNNEISEKSEIFDDQFSVERPDGSNFTLKIRSTKLEDSAMYFCASRDARGSNTGELFFGEGSRLTVL.

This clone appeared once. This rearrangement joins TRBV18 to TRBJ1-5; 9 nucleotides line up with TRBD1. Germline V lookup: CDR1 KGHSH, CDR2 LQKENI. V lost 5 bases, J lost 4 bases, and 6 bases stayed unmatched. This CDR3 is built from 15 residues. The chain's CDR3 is CASSGGTGRNQPQHF. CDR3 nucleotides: TGTGCCAGCTCAGGCGGGACAGGGCGTAATCAGCCCCAGCATTTT.

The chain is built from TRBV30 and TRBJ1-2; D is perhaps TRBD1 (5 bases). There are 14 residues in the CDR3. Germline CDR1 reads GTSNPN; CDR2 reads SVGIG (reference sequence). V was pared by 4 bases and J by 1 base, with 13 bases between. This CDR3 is CAWKYPDSNYGYTF. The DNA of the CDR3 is TGTGCCTGGAAGTATCCCGACAGTAACTATGGCTACACCTTC.

CDR3 amino acids: CASSPRFGGQGNEQYF. The CDR3 DNA is TGTGCCAGCAGTCCGAGGTTCGGGGGACAGGGGAATGAGCAGTACTTC. The chain employs TRBV2 and TRBJ2-7; 10 nucleotides match TRBD1. Per germline, CDR1 SNHLY and CDR2 FYNNEI. V lost 5 bases, J lost 7 bases, and 14 bases stayed unmatched. This CDR3 comprises 16 residues.

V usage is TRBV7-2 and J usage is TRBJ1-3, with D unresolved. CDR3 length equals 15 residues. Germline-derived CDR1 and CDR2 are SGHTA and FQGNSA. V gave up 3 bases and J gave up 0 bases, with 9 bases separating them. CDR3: CASSFTESSGNTIYF. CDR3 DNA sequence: TGTGCCAGCAGCTTTACAGAGAGCTCTGGAAACACCATATATTTT.

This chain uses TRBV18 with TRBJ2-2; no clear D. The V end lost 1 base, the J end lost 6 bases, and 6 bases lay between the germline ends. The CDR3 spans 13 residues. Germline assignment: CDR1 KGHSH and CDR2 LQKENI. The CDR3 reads CASSPLASGELFF. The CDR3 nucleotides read TGTGCCAGCTCACCACTAGCCTCCGGGGAGCTGTTTTTT.

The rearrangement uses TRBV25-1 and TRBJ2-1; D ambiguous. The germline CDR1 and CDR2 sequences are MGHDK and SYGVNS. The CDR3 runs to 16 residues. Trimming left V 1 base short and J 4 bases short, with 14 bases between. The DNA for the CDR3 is TGTGCCAGCAGTGAATTGATACGGTCGGAGTACAATGAGCAGTTCTTC. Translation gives CASSELIRSEYNEQFF.

The CDR3 DNA is TGCGCCAGCAGTGAGAGGAAGGGTCCTACGGATGAGCAGTTCTTC. Translating gives CASSERKGPTDEQFF. This chain uses TRBV10-2 with TRBJ2-1; D call uncertain. Germline values: CDR1 WSHSY, CDR2 SAAADI. The CDR3 totals 15 residues. With 2 bases removed from V and 8 bases from J, the gap between germline ends came to 16 bases.

The CDR3 spells CSVKLTGGNTEAFF. The CDR3, as DNA: TGCAGCGTCAAACTCACAGGGGGGAACACTGAAGCTTTCTTT. The chain carries TRBV29-1 and TRBJ1-1, with TRBD1 matching over 8 bases. V lost 6 bases and J lost 1; bases outside the gene matches: 7. From germline, CDR1 is SQVTM and CDR2 ANQGSEA. CDR3 length: 14 amino acids.

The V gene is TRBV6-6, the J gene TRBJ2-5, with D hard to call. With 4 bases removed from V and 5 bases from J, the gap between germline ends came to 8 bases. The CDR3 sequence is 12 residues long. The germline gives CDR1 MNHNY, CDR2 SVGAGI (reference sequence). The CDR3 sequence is CASSLAQETQYF. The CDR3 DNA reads TGTGCCAGCAGTTTAGCCCAGGAGACCCAGTACTTC.

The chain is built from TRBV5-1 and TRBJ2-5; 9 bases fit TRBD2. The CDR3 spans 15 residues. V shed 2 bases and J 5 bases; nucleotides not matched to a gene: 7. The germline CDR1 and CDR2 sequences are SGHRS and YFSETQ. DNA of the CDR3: TGCGCCAGCAGCTTCGGGCTAGCGGGGTCGGAGACCCAGTACTTC. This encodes CASSFGLAGSETQYF.

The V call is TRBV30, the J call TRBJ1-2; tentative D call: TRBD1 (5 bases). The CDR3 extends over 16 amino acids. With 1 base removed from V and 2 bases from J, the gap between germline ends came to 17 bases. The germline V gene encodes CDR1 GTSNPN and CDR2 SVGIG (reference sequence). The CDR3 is CAWSGGQRAPNYGYTF. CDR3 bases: TGTGCCTGGAGTGGCGGACAACGGGCTCCCAACTATGGCTACACCTTC.

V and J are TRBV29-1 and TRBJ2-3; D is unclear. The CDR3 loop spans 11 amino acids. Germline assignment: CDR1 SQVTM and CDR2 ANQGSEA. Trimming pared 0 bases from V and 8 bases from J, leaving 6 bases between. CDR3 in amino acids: CSVEELGTQYF. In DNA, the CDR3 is TGCAGCGTTGAAGAGCTCGGTACGCAGTATTTT.